What follows are 28 T cell receptor beta chains derived from one specimen sequenced in a study of cytomegalovirus exposure and HLA in healthy donors. Primers for the PCR totalled 60 Vbeta and 13 Jbeta. TCRdb's table, derived via immunoSEQ multiplex PCR, lists solely in-frame clones and lacks some. The repertoire consists of some 200,000 clones, with 82% occurring once and the leading ten covering roughly 2.5%. The sequenced sample was PBMCs. Receptors originate from a woman in her 40s in good health and CMV-seronegative.

As for this clone: The junction and the germline gene differ at one end; a read error may be behind it. This sequence joins TRBV7-8 and TRBJ1-1, with TRBD1 matching 10 bases. Germline V gives CDR1 SGHVS, CDR2 FQNEAQ. CDR3 length equals 17 residues. The CDR3 DNA reads as TGTGCCAGCAGCGTAGCGGGACAGGGGTTTTTGGGCACTGAAGCTTTCTTT. It specifies CASSVAGQGFLGTEAFF.

This chain connects TRBV6-5 to TRBJ2-7; 7 nucleotides align to TRBD1. The CDR3 covers 15 residues. Trimming removed 5 bases from V and 2 bases from J; junction bases left unmatched: 9. Looked up from germline, CDR1 is MNHEY and CDR2 is SVGAGI. CDR3 nucleotide sequence: TGTGCCAGCAGTCCTGACAGGGAAGTACCCTACGAGCAGTACTTC. Its translation is CASSPDREVPYEQYF.

The V gene is TRBV6-1, the J gene TRBJ2-3, with 10 bases identical to TRBD2. V shed 7 bases and J 5 bases; nucleotides not matched to a gene: 9. Germline lookup yields CDR1 MNHNS and CDR2 SASEGT. The CDR3 totals 15 residues. This CDR3 is CASMKLAGAGDTQYF. DNA for the CDR3: TGTGCCAGCATGAAGCTAGCGGGAGCTGGAGATACGCAGTATTTT.

The V call is TRBV7-9, the J call TRBJ2-1; TRBD1 matches at 8 bases. There are 14 residues in the CDR3. Germline assignment: CDR1 SEHNR and CDR2 FQNEAQ (reference sequence). Losses at the gene ends were 6 bases for V and 9 bases for J; bases not matched to a gene: 10. CDR3 loop: CASSPGTGGIEQFF. The CDR3 DNA is TGTGCCAGCAGTCCAGGTACAGGGGGAATTGAGCAGTTCTTC. Full variable domain (remainder filled in from reference TRBV7-9 and TRBJ2-1): DTGVSQNPRHKITKRGQNVTFRCDPISEHNRLYWYRQTLGQGPEFLTYFQNEAQLEKSRLLSDRFSAERPKGSFSTLEIQRTEQGDSAMYLCASSPGTGGIEQFFGPGTRLTVL.

This rearrangement joins TRBV28 to TRBJ1-5; the match to TRBD1 covers 9 bases. The J segment lost 2 bases and the V segment lost 4 bases, leaving 12 bases of the junction unmatched. The CDR3 has 18 residues. Per germline, CDR1 MDHEN and CDR2 SYDVKM. The CDR3 reads CASSSPTGGTGGNQPQHF. As DNA, the CDR3 is TGTGCCAGCAGTTCCCCGACAGGGGGAACTGGGGGCAATCAGCCCCAGCATTTT.

The rearrangement links TRBV7-6 to TRBJ2-1; 9 nucleotides line up with TRBD2. Germline V gene lookup returns CDR1 SGHVS and CDR2 FNYEAQ. This CDR3 comprises 12 residues. J gave up 13 bases and V 6 bases, and 7 bases lay outside the gene matches. The CDR3 region has the DNA TGTGCCAGCAGTTGGCTAGCGGGACTCCAGTTCTTC. Its translation is CASSWLAGLQFF.

The gene calls are TRBV11-2 and TRBJ1-1, with 7 bases that match TRBD1. Germline V gene sequence: CDR1 SGHAT, CDR2 FQNNGV. The V gene end was trimmed by 4 bases and the J gene end by 6 bases; junction bases not matched to a gene: 5. The CDR3 totals 13 residues. The CDR3 sequence is CASSSTGVPEAFF. The DNA of the CDR3 is TGTGCCAGCAGCTCTACAGGGGTCCCTGAAGCTTTCTTT.

The chain carries TRBV7-2 and TRBJ2-5; 7 bases agree with TRBD2. Looked up from germline, CDR1 is SGHTA and CDR2 is FQGNSA. The CDR3 has 14 residues. V lost 5 bases to trimming and J lost 1 base; unmatched junction nucleotides: 4. The chain's CDR3 is CASSPAGVQETQYF. The CDR3 DNA reads as TGTGCCAGCAGCCCCGCGGGGGTCCAAGAGACCCAGTACTTC. Full variable domain (outside the CDR3, taken from reference TRBV7-2 and TRBJ2-5): GAGVSQSPSNKVTEKGKDVELRCDPISGHTALYWYRQSLGQGLEFLIYFQGNSAPDKSGLPSDRFSAERTGGSVSTLTIQRTQQEDSAVYLCASSPAGVQETQYFGPGTRLLVL.

The gene calls are TRBV5-6 and TRBJ2-2, with TRBD2 matching over 10 bases. From germline, CDR1 is SGHDT and CDR2 YYEEEE. This CDR3 has 17 amino acids. V trimming: 1 base; J trimming: 4 bases; junction bases outside the gene matches: 7. DNA for the CDR3: TGTGCCAGCAGCTTGCGGCTAGCGGGAGTGGGCACCGGGGAGCTGTTTTTT. Residues: CASSLRLAGVGTGELFF.

This clone was seen more than once but under ten times. The DNA of the CDR3 is TGTGCCAGCAGAAGGACAGGGCCTTTGAACACTGAAGCTTTCTTT. Translating it yields CASRRTGPLNTEAFF. The chain links TRBV7-9 to TRBJ1-1; 8 bases fit TRBD1. CDR1 and CDR2 (germline): SEHNR, FQNEAQ (reference sequence). This CDR3 is built from 15 residues. The ends lost 6 bases at V and 0 bases at J; junction bases unmatched: 6.

This clone occurred a few times. This rearrangement joins TRBV28 to TRBJ2-7; D is unresolved. Germline assignment: CDR1 MDHEN and CDR2 SYDVKM. Trimming cost V 3 bases and J 0 bases, with 12 bases left between them. This CDR3 has 15 amino acids. The CDR3 DNA is TGTGCCAGCAGTTTTGTAGCCTTACTCTCCTACGAGCAGTACTTC. Translated: CASSFVALLSYEQYF. Full variable domain (remainder filled in from reference TRBV28 and TRBJ2-7): DVKVTQSSRYLVKRTGEKVFLECVQDMDHENMFWYRQDPGLGLRLIYFSYDVKMKEKGDIPEGYSVSREKKERFSLILESASTNQTSMYLCASSFVALLSYEQYFGPGTRLTVT.

The V call is TRBV30, the J call TRBJ2-5; D uncertain. The J call may be faulty, since TRBJ2-7 better matches the DNA end. This CDR3 is built from 13 residues. Germline values: CDR1 GTSNPN, CDR2 SVGIG (reference sequence). The CDR3 spells CAWSRSYSYEQYF. The DNA for the CDR3 is TGTGCCTGGAGCCGCTCCTACTCCTACGAGCAGTACTTC.

The chain recombines TRBV10-3 with TRBJ2-7; 14 bases match TRBD2. V lost 8 bases and J lost 5; bases outside the gene matches: 5. The CDR3 runs to 14 residues. Per germline, CDR1 ENHRY and CDR2 SYGVKD. CDR3 nucleotides: TGTGCCATCGGACTAGCGGGAGGATCGAACGAGCAGTACTTC. Translating gives CAIGLAGGSNEQYF.

Turning to this clone: Other DNA sequences within the sample encode an identical CDR3. DNA of the CDR3: TGTGCCTGGAGCGCACGGGGCAATCAGCCCCAGCATTTT. Its translation: CAWSARGNQPQHF. The gene calls are TRBV30 and TRBJ1-5; D is unclear. The CDR3 spans 13 residues. V was pared by 3 bases and J by 2 bases, with 8 bases between. The germline V gene encodes CDR1 GTSNPN and CDR2 SVGIG (reference sequence).

This clone was seen a single time. The chain is built from TRBV25-1 and TRBJ1-2; D ambiguous. This CDR3 is 11 amino acids long. Germline V gene data show CDR1 as MGHDK and CDR2 as SYGVNS. Trimming took off 10 bases at V and 8 bases at J, with 14 bases between the two ends. Written as DNA, the CDR3 is TGTGCCACCTTTGACACGAGCGGCTACACCTTC. This sequence encodes CATFDTSGYTF.

The CDR3 bases are TGTGCCAGTAGTATAGGGGTTTCCGGGAAAGCTTTCTTT. Amino acids: CASSIGVSGKAFF. V and J are TRBV19 and TRBJ1-1; D is uncertain. V lost 1 base to trimming and J lost 9 bases, with 12 bases between them. The CDR3 sequence is 13 residues long. Germline-derived CDR1 and CDR2 are LNHDA and SQIVND (reference sequence).

The chain couples TRBV29-1 to TRBJ1-1; TRBD1 agrees at 9 bases. Germline CDR1 SQVTM, CDR2 ANQGSEA. V trimming: 7 bases; J trimming: 0 bases; junction bases outside the gene matches: 15. This CDR3 spans 17 amino acids. The CDR3 DNA reads TGCAGCGGAAACGGCGGAACAGGGGGCAGTTTGAACACTGAAGCTTTCTTT. Residues: CSGNGGTGGSLNTEAFF. The full variable domain, its missing parts supplied by reference TRBV29-1 and TRBJ1-1, is SAVISQKPSRDICQRGTSLTIQCQVDSQVTMMFWYRQQPGQSLTLIATANQGSEATYESGFVIDKFPISRPNLTFSTLTVSNMSPEDSSIYLCSGNGGTGGSLNTEAFFGQGTRLTVV.

The rearrangement uses TRBV7-8 and TRBJ2-3; D is uncertain. V was trimmed by 5 bases and J by 2 bases, leaving 8 bases between them. Germline lookup yields CDR1 SGHVS and CDR2 FQNEAQ. CDR3 length equals 13 residues. The chain's CDR3 is CASSPRPTDTQYF. The DNA for the CDR3 is TGTGCCAGCAGCCCGCGGCCCACAGATACGCAGTATTTT.

This clone was seen a few times. The V gene is TRBV9, the J gene TRBJ2-3; tentative D call: TRBD1 (6 bases). V lost 4 bases and J lost 5, with 17 bases in between. Germline loops: CDR1 SGDLS, CDR2 YYNGEE. The CDR3 extends over 15 amino acids. This CDR3 reads CASSSWGQAGDTQYF. As DNA, the CDR3 is TGTGCCAGCAGCTCGTGGGGGCAGGCTGGAGATACGCAGTATTTT.

This chain connects TRBV28 to TRBJ1-3; D is undetermined. The germline V gene has CDR1 MDHEN and CDR2 SYDVKM. This CDR3 spans 15 amino acids. Trimming took off 3 bases at V and 0 bases at J, with 9 bases between the two ends. The CDR3 DNA follows: TGTGCCAGCAGTTTTCAGCGTCTCTCTGGAAACACCATATATTTT. As protein: CASSFQRLSGNTIYF.

Regarding this clone: Germline is not matched at one junction end, which may reflect a read error. The chain employs TRBV10-3 and TRBJ2-7; tentatively, D is TRBD1 (6 bases). Germline CDR1 reads ENHRY; CDR2 reads SYGVKD. CDR3 length equals 14 residues. The CDR3 sequence is CAISEGQNTYGQYF. The CDR3, as DNA: TGTGCCATCAGTGAAGGACAGAACACCTACGGGCAGTACTTC.

V usage is TRBV12-5 and J usage is TRBJ2-1; the match to TRBD1 covers 8 bases. Germline values: CDR1 LGHNT, CDR2 FRNRAP. With V trimmed by 6 bases and J by 2 bases, 6 bases remained unmatched. The CDR3 spans 15 residues. The CDR3 nucleotides are TGTGCTAGTGGCGCGGTGGACAGGGCCTACAATGAGCAGTTCTTC. Its translation is CASGAVDRAYNEQFF.

This chain uses TRBV25-1 with TRBJ1-1; the D gene is possibly TRBD1 (5 bases). V was cut by 11 bases and J by 1 base, with 11 bases left in between. The length of the CDR3 is 12 residues. The germline V gene has CDR1 MGHDK and CDR2 SYGVNS. Here the CDR3 reads CAPGQRNTEAFF. CDR3 sequence (DNA): TGTGCCCCAGGGCAGAGGAACACTGAAGCTTTCTTT.

This clone was picked up one time. The chain recombines TRBV6-6 with TRBJ1-1; 8 bases are a match to TRBD1. The germline V gene encodes CDR1 MNHNY and CDR2 SVGAGI (reference sequence). Trimming at V came to 6 bases and at J to 7 bases, leaving 16 bases not matched to a gene. The CDR3 extends over 16 amino acids. As DNA, the CDR3 is TGTGCCAGCAGGCCTTGGTCAGAGACAGGGGCGCTTGAAGCTTTCTTT. Residues: CASRPWSETGALEAFF.

The chain uses TRBV5-6 and TRBJ2-5; the D gene is possibly TRBD2 (6 bases). The closer fit of TRBJ2-7 to the DNA end suggests the J call may be wrong. This CDR3 is built from 14 residues. Germline V gives CDR1 SGHDT, CDR2 YYEEEE. The CDR3 DNA reads TGTGCCAGCAGCTTGGGTGGGACTCCTTACGAGCAGTACTTC. This translates into CASSLGGTPYEQYF.

This rearrangement joins TRBV5-5 to TRBJ2-7; D remains ambiguous. Per germline, CDR1 SGHKS and CDR2 YYEKEE (reference sequence). CDR3 size: 15 residues. V was shortened by 0 bases and J by 1 base, with 11 bases between the two germline ends. CDR3 sequence: CASSLGGRSSYEQYF. In DNA form, the CDR3 reads TGTGCCAGCAGCTTGGGAGGTCGATCGTCCTACGAGCAGTACTTC.

V gene TRBV18 combines with J gene TRBJ1-4; possible D gene TRBD1, 6 bases. Germline V gene lookup returns CDR1 KGHSH and CDR2 LQKENI. The CDR3 loop spans 15 amino acids. Trimming took 6 bases from V and 3 from J, leaving 14 bases between them. The CDR3 DNA sequence: TGTGCCAGCTCCCTTGACAGGTTGGCTAATGAAAAACTGTTTTTT. Amino acids: CASSLDRLANEKLFF.

This sequence joins TRBV10-2 and TRBJ2-1, with TRBD2 matching over 13 bases. V lost 3 bases and J lost 2; bases outside the gene matches: 7. The CDR3 covers 18 residues. Germline V lookup: CDR1 WSHSY, CDR2 SAAADI. The CDR3 is CASSELAGGPIAYNEQFF. In nucleotides, the CDR3 is TGCGCCAGCAGTGAACTAGCGGGAGGGCCGATCGCCTACAATGAGCAGTTCTTC.